This T cell receptor (beta chain) originates from a study of identifying expanded T cells in peripheral blood. Measured with immunoSEQ multiplex PCR; TCRdb has only the in-frame clones, and not every one. The repertoire holds roughly 61,000 clones, with approximately 89% as singletons. Collection occurred without any documented infections or immune events in donors. Whole-study findings and limits: Technical replicates showed roughly 1.2 changed clones; approximately 2 weeks 15 to 20; four weeks 19. Approximately two-week clone count variance significantly increased as total template count grew.

Turning to this clone: Its matching antigen is unknown.

The sequence was collected from a person aged 18-70 years in good health. Sequencing used blood.

The CDR3: CSASKNYEQYF. Here the CDR3 DNA reads TGCAGTGCTAGTAAGAATTACGAGCAGTACTTC. This chain joins TRBV20-1 and TRBJ2-7, with D unresolved. V lost 3 bases, J lost 4 bases, and 7 bases lay in between. Per the germline V gene, CDR1 is DFQATT and CDR2 is SNEGSKA (reference sequence). CDR3 length: 11 amino acids.